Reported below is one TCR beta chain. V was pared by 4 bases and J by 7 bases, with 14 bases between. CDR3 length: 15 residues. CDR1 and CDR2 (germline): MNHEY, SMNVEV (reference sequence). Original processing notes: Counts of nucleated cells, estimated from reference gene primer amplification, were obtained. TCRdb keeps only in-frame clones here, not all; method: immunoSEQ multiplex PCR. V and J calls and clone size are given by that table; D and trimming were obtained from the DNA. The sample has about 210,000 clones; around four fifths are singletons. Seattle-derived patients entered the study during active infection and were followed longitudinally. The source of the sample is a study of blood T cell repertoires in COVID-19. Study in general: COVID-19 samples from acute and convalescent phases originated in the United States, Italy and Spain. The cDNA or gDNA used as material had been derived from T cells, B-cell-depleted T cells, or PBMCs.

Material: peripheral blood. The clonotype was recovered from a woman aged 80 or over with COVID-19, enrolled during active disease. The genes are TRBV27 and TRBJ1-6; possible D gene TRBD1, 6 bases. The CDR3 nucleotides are TGTGCCAGCAGTTCAACAGGGACGGCAAATTCACCCCTCCACTTT. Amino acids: CASSSTGTANSPLHF.